Below, 32 T cell receptor beta chains from the same sample are listed, as sequenced in a study of T cell responses to AZD1222 COVID-19 vaccine. Clones were read by immunoSEQ multiplex PCR, and TCRdb kept only the in-frame ones, dropping some. This sample has about 170,000 clones, with roughly 92% found just once. This specimen consisted of peripheral blood, obtained on day 0 of AZD1222 vaccination. These receptors were taken from an adult in good health.

This chain uses TRBV7-2 with TRBJ1-1, with D unresolved. CDR1 SGHTA and CDR2 FQGNSA come from the germline V gene. The CDR3 has 13 residues. V gave up 1 base and J gave up 1 base, with 4 bases separating them. This CDR3 is CASSLVRNTEAFF. DNA of the CDR3: TGTGCCAGCAGCTTAGTACGGAACACTGAAGCTTTCTTT.

This chain uses TRBV7-9 with TRBJ1-6; 8 bases align to TRBD1. Per the germline V gene, CDR1 is SEHNR and CDR2 is FQNEAQ (reference sequence). The CDR3 covers 15 residues. V gave up 6 bases and J gave up 10 bases; unmatched junction bases: 11. The CDR3 sequence is CASRLVGAGGSPLHF. The CDR3 bases are TGTGCCAGCAGGTTGGTCGGGGCAGGGGGCTCACCCCTCCACTTT.

As concerns this clone: The germline gene is not matched at one end of the junction; a read error may be the cause. The V call is TRBV19, the J call TRBJ2-7; 8 nucleotides line up with TRBD1. Germline values: CDR1 LNHDA, CDR2 SQIVND (reference sequence). This CDR3 is built from 13 residues. The CDR3 is CASSTSLGQGEHF. CDR3 bases: TGTGCCAGTAGTACTAGCCTTGGACAGGGAGAGCACTTC.

The V and J genes are TRBV19 and TRBJ2-6; 8 bases are a match to TRBD1. Germline V gene lookup returns CDR1 LNHDA and CDR2 SQIVND (reference sequence). Trimming at V came to 3 bases and at J to 3 bases, leaving 13 bases not matched to a gene. The CDR3 covers 19 residues. CDR3 region: CASSMAEWGRGHGANVLTF. The CDR3 nucleotides are TGTGCCAGTAGTATGGCCGAGTGGGGCAGGGGGCATGGGGCCAACGTCCTGACTTTC.

This clone was seen a single time. The V call is TRBV29-1, the J call TRBJ2-7, with TRBD2 identical over 8 bases. With 6 bases clipped from V and 3 bases from J, the junction kept 7 bases outside the gene matches. The CDR3 is made up of 13 amino acids. Germline V gene lookup returns CDR1 SQVTM and CDR2 ANQGSEA. The CDR3 reads CSVTGGNLYEQYF. CDR3 DNA sequence: TGCAGCGTGACGGGAGGGAATCTCTACGAGCAGTACTTC.

The V and J genes are TRBV4-2 and TRBJ1-6; D gene ambiguous. CDR3 length: 15 amino acids. Germline lookup yields CDR1 LGHNA and CDR2 YNFKEQ. V lost 3 bases, J lost 6 bases, and 12 bases lay in between. The CDR3 here is CASSQWYRTNSPLHF. The CDR3 nucleotides read TGTGCCAGCAGCCAGTGGTACCGGACTAATTCACCCCTCCACTTT.

This clone was observed once. This chain connects TRBV5-6 to TRBJ2-6; D is possibly TRBD1 or TRBD2 (5 bases each). Trimming took off 0 bases at V and 4 bases at J, with 11 bases between the two ends. This CDR3 region has 16 residues. Germline V gives CDR1 SGHDT, CDR2 YYEEEE. The CDR3 is CASSLGAGAGANVLTF. The CDR3 DNA is TGTGCCAGCAGCTTGGGGGCCGGGGCCGGGGCCAACGTCCTGACTTTC.

This clone was counted a few times. The chain has TRBV28 and TRBJ1-6; a possible D gene is TRBD1 (6 bases). V lost 3 bases to trimming and J lost 6 bases, with 9 bases between them. Germline V gives CDR1 MDHEN, CDR2 SYDVKM. The CDR3 consists of 14 residues. CDR3 bases: TGTGCCAGCAGTTTCTTACAGGGTAATTCACCCCTCCACTTT. This codes for CASSFLQGNSPLHF.

The chain is built from TRBV5-4 and TRBJ2-1; D call uncertain. The CDR3 sequence is 13 residues long. V gave up 4 bases and J gave up 9 bases, with 14 bases separating them. CDR1 SGHNT and CDR2 YYREEE come from the germline V gene (reference sequence). The CDR3 nucleotides read TGTGCCAGCAGCATCTCCGGGCTCTTTGAGCAGTTCTTC. Its translation is CASSISGLFEQFF.

This clone has a single count. This chain joins TRBV19 and TRBJ2-1, with 8 nucleotides matching TRBD1. J was trimmed by 8 bases and V by 4 bases; bases with no gene match: 4. Germline V gene sequence: CDR1 LNHDA, CDR2 SQIVND (reference sequence). This CDR3 spans 13 amino acids. CDR3 coding DNA: TGTGCCAGTAGTACGCAGGGGGCGTATGAGCAGTTCTTC. Translation gives CASSTQGAYEQFF.

V is TRBV6-5 and J is TRBJ1-1; 8 nucleotides line up with TRBD1. This CDR3 region has 14 residues. With V trimmed by 11 bases and J by 0 bases, 8 bases remained unmatched. The germline CDR1 and CDR2 sequences are MNHEY and SVGAGI. CDR3: CAGTGEYMNTEAFF. CDR3 in DNA: TGTGCCGGGACAGGAGAGTACATGAACACTGAAGCTTTCTTT.

The rearrangement uses TRBV10-3 and TRBJ2-7, with TRBD2 matching over 10 bases. The CDR3 is 16 amino acids. From germline, CDR1 is ENHRY and CDR2 SYGVKD. Trimming removed 2 bases from V and 0 bases from J; junction bases left unmatched: 4. Here the CDR3 reads CAISEKSGRASYEQYF. The CDR3 nucleotides are TGTGCCATCAGTGAGAAGAGCGGGAGGGCCTCCTACGAGCAGTACTTC.

The rearrangement links TRBV29-1 to TRBJ2-1; D is unresolved. Germline loops: CDR1 SQVTM, CDR2 ANQGSEA. This CDR3 comprises 13 residues. V was trimmed by 8 bases and J by 5 bases, leaving 16 bases between them. CDR3 residues: CSPRAIGNNEQFF. The CDR3 DNA reads TGCAGCCCACGAGCGATCGGTAACAATGAGCAGTTCTTC.

V and J are TRBV11-2 and TRBJ2-1, with TRBD2 identical over 8 bases. V shed 2 bases, J shed 4 bases, and the junction held 4 bases outside the gene matches. This CDR3 has 15 amino acids. CDR1 SGHAT and CDR2 FQNNGV come from the germline V gene. CDR3 sequence: CASSLSGGRYNEQFF. Here the CDR3 DNA reads TGTGCCAGCAGCTTAAGTGGCGGGAGGTACAATGAGCAGTTCTTC.

In its sample, this clone was seen once. The chain links TRBV3-1 (or the pseudogene TRBV3-2) to TRBJ2-7; D call uncertain. V lost 1 base and J 0 bases, leaving 7 bases between the germline ends. Germline assignment: CDR1 LGHDT and CDR2 YNNKEL (reference sequence). The CDR3 spans 14 residues. The CDR3, as DNA: TGTGCCAGCAGCCAAGGGGTAAGCTCCTACGAGCAGTACTTC. As protein: CASSQGVSSYEQYF.

This clone was counted a single time. The chain carries TRBV11-2 and TRBJ2-5; 8 positions agree with TRBD2. Germline CDR1 reads SGHAT; CDR2 reads FQNNGV. Unmatched junction bases numbered 14, after V lost 7 bases and J lost 7 bases. The CDR3 has 15 amino acids. CDR3 coding DNA: TGTGCCAGCACTGGAGCGGGGGATCTTAAGGGGACCCAGTACTTC. This gives the protein CASTGAGDLKGTQYF. The full variable domain, in which reference TRBV11-2 and TRBJ2-5 provide the parts outside the CDR3, is EAGVAQSPRYKIIEKRQSVAFWCNPISGHATLYWYQQILGQGPKLLIQFQNNGVVDDSQLPKDRFSAERLKGVDSTLKIQPAKLEDSAVYLCASTGAGDLKGTQYFGPGTRLLVL.

The V gene is TRBV5-4, the J gene TRBJ1-2; TRBD1 matches 10 bases. This CDR3 has 16 residues. V lost 4 bases to trimming and J lost 3 bases; unmatched junction nucleotides: 9. CDR1 is SGHNT and CDR2 is YYREEE in the germline V gene (reference sequence). The chain's CDR3 is CASSPNRDRGYYGYTF. CDR3 in DNA: TGTGCCAGCAGCCCAAACCGGGACAGGGGCTACTATGGCTACACCTTC.

The V and J genes are TRBV5-4 and TRBJ2-3; D is perhaps TRBD1 (6 bases). Germline lookup yields CDR1 SGHNT and CDR2 YYREEE (reference sequence). The CDR3 loop spans 13 amino acids. V was cut by 0 bases and J by 4 bases, with 6 bases left in between. The CDR3 protein is CASSLGQADTQYF. Here the CDR3 DNA reads TGTGCCAGCAGCTTGGGACAGGCAGATACGCAGTATTTT.

The chain links TRBV7-9 to TRBJ2-3; D possibly corresponds to TRBD1 (6 bases). Germline V lookup: CDR1 SEHNR, CDR2 FQNEAQ (reference sequence). The CDR3 length is 14 residues. The V gene lost 5 bases and the J gene lost 1 base, with 10 bases spanning the gap. CDR3 region: CASSLGAGTDTQYF. The CDR3 DNA reads TGTGCCAGCAGCCTGGGGGCGGGCACAGATACGCAGTATTTT.

The chain employs TRBV7-9 and TRBJ1-1, with unresolved D. Trimming cost V 0 bases and J 4 bases, with 18 bases left between them. CDR3 length equals 17 residues. CDR1 is SEHNR and CDR2 is FQNEAQ in the germline V gene (reference sequence). The CDR3 protein is CASSLALRVGSITEAFF. CDR3 coding DNA: TGTGCCAGCAGCTTAGCGCTTAGGGTGGGGAGTATCACTGAAGCTTTCTTT. The full variable domain, completed using reference TRBV7-9 and TRBJ1-1, is DTGVSQNPRHKITKRGQNVTFRCDPISEHNRLYWYRQTLGQGPEFLTYFQNEAQLEKSRLLSDRFSAERPKGSFSTLEIQRTEQGDSAMYLCASSLALRVGSITEAFFGQGTRLTVV.

The CDR3 DNA follows: TGTGCCAGCAGCGAGAAGAGCGGGACAGGGTATTCACCCCTCCACTTT. It encodes CASSEKSGTGYSPLHF. V and J are TRBV9 and TRBJ1-6; 9 nucleotides line up with TRBD1. Per the germline V gene, CDR1 is SGDLS and CDR2 is YYNGEE. V was clipped by 3 bases and J by 8 bases; unmatched bases: 9. CDR3 size: 16 residues.

There are a few counts of this clone. V gene TRBV7-9 combines with J gene TRBJ2-7; TRBD2 aligns across 7 bases. V lost 3 bases to trimming and J lost 2 bases; unmatched junction nucleotides: 10. This CDR3 is built from 16 residues. Germline V gene lookup returns CDR1 SEHNR and CDR2 FQNEAQ (reference sequence). The CDR3 loop is CASSFDGLAATYEQYF. The DNA of the CDR3 is TGTGCCAGCAGCTTCGACGGGCTAGCGGCCACCTACGAGCAGTACTTC.

In its sample, this clone was seen once. The chain carries TRBV3-1 (or the pseudogene TRBV3-2) and TRBJ2-7; 9 bases match TRBD2. The junction had 8 bases not matched to a gene; V was cut back by 6 bases and J by 2 bases. Germline-derived CDR1 and CDR2 are LGHDT and YNNKEL (reference sequence). The CDR3 runs to 15 residues. CDR3 residues: CASSRGLAITYEQYF. The DNA of the CDR3 is TGTGCCAGCAGTCGTGGACTAGCGATAACCTACGAGCAGTACTTC.

The J gene is TRBJ2-4, the V gene TRBV19; D call uncertain. CDR3 length equals 16 residues. The V gene's germline CDR1 is LNHDA and CDR2 SQIVND (reference sequence). Trimming stripped 5 bases from V and 0 bases from J, with 14 bases between. This CDR3 is CASSQWGPLAKNIQYF. CDR3 bases: TGTGCCAGTAGTCAGTGGGGTCCTCTAGCCAAAAACATTCAGTACTTC.

This clone was counted once. The J gene is TRBJ2-6, the V gene TRBV10-2; D possibly corresponds to TRBD1 (6 bases). V dropped 6 bases and J dropped 1 base, with 13 bases sitting between them. Germline V gene lookup returns CDR1 WSHSY and CDR2 SAAADI. This CDR3 contains 16 residues. CDR3 sequence: CASRTGKSSGANVLTF. For the CDR3, the DNA is TGCGCCAGCAGAACAGGGAAATCTTCTGGGGCCAACGTCCTGACTTTC.

This clone was observed once. The J gene is TRBJ1-2, the V gene TRBV19, with D perhaps matching TRBD1 (5 bases). The germline V gene has CDR1 LNHDA and CDR2 SQIVND (reference sequence). V shed 3 bases and J shed 6 bases, with 14 bases lying between them. The CDR3 extends over 14 amino acids. The CDR3 protein is CASSILGRENGYTF. CDR3 DNA: TGTGCCAGTAGTATTTTAGGCAGGGAGAATGGCTACACCTTC.

This clone was picked up one time. The chain carries TRBV11-3 and TRBJ2-1, with TRBD1 as a possible D gene (6 bases). V shed 0 bases and J shed 5 bases, with 11 bases lying between them. From germline, CDR1 is SGHNT and CDR2 YENEEA. The CDR3 covers 15 residues. CDR3 sequence (DNA): TGTGCCAGCAGCTTAGAGAGGACAGCGCACAATGAGCAGTTCTTC. Protein: CASSLERTAHNEQFF.

The chain is built from TRBV9 and TRBJ1-1; 8 nucleotides agree with TRBD1. V trimming: 4 bases; J trimming: 4 bases; junction bases outside the gene matches: 9. The CDR3 has 15 amino acids. Germline assignment: CDR1 SGDLS and CDR2 YYNGEE. CDR3: CASSPRTGYSTEAFF. Here the CDR3 DNA reads TGTGCCAGCAGCCCCCGGACAGGGTATAGCACTGAAGCTTTCTTT.

The CDR3 bases are TGCGCCAGCAGCTCAATCTTGAACACTGAAGCTTTCTTT. Protein sequence: CASSSILNTEAFF. This chain uses TRBV5-1 with TRBJ1-1; D gene uncertain. Per the germline V gene, CDR1 is SGHRS and CDR2 is YFSETQ. V was clipped by 3 bases and J by 0 bases, with 6 bases between them. CDR3 length equals 13 residues.

This clone was detected only once. The chain couples TRBV7-3 to TRBJ2-3, with D uncertain. Germline lookup yields CDR1 SGHTA and CDR2 FQGTGA. Deletions cut 2 bases from V and 0 bases from J, with 9 bases between. The CDR3 consists of 15 residues. The CDR3 DNA reads as TGTGCCAGCAGCTTAGCAGCTATGAGCACAGATACGCAGTATTTT. Translation: CASSLAAMSTDTQYF.

The chain combines TRBV7-8 with TRBJ1-4, with no clear D. This CDR3 has 13 amino acids. The germline V gene has CDR1 SGHVS and CDR2 FQNEAQ. V lost 7 bases to trimming and J lost 8 bases, with 14 bases between them. CDR3: CASTPSTIEKLFF. The CDR3 region has the DNA TGTGCCAGCACCCCGTCGACGATCGAAAAACTGTTTTTT.

V is TRBV27 and J is TRBJ1-2; D may be TRBD1 (5 bases). Germline V gene data show CDR1 as MNHEY and CDR2 as SMNVEV (reference sequence). V was pared by 3 bases and J by 7 bases, with 12 bases between. CDR3 length equals 13 residues. CDR3: CASSLSGPGGYTF. The CDR3 DNA sequence: TGTGCCAGCAGTTTGTCAGGGCCAGGTGGCTACACCTTC.